These T cell receptor beta chains were read from a single sample in a study of blood T cell repertoires in COVID-19. Generated by immunoSEQ multiplex PCR, the TCRdb table keeps only in-frame clones and is missing some. The table records about 78,000 clones, less than 95% of them present only once. The sample consisted of peripheral blood. The receptors stem from a woman aged 45-65 years in a cohort sampled during active COVID-19. The conserved cysteine and the conserved F or W are not part of the CDR3 here. Each record gives: CDR3 protein, V gene, CDR3 length.

CDR3aa: ASSDVDRSSYGYT; v_gene: TRBV7-9; len: 13
CDR3aa: AIRGQGRNTIY; v_gene: TRBV6-5; len: 11
CDR3aa: ASKLAGGPGEQF; v_gene: TRBV28; len: 12
CDR3aa: ASSLYAPADGYT; v_gene: TRBV5-1; len: 12
CDR3aa: SVDLDTEAF; v_gene: TRBV29-1; len: 9
CDR3aa: ASSPDDRFRGNEAF; v_gene: TRBV3-1/TRBV3-2; len: 14
CDR3aa: ASSQPGTGDTGELF; v_gene: TRBV3-1/TRBV3-2; len: 14
CDR3aa: ASSRQGGDTQY; v_gene: TRBV19; len: 11
CDR3aa: ASSYSYRGLNTEAF; v_gene: TRBV6-5; len: 14
CDR3aa: ASRYRQGENTEAF; v_gene: TRBV11-1; len: 13
CDR3aa: ASLASGGYNEQF; v_gene: TRBV21-1; len: 12
CDR3aa: ASSLAEGGDYGYT; v_gene: TRBV5-1; len: 13
CDR3aa: ASSFPRGSYEQY; v_gene: TRBV28; len: 12
CDR3aa: ASSLGQEGNIQY; v_gene: TRBV19; len: 12
CDR3aa: ASSPRLGRRSETQY; v_gene: TRBV6-6; len: 14
CDR3aa: ASRHTGGDTEAF; v_gene: TRBV6-5; len: 12
CDR3aa: ASYPEVAVGNTGELF; v_gene: TRBV19; len: 15
CDR3aa: SASLGTSGSRNTQY; v_gene: TRBV20-1; len: 14
CDR3aa: ASSIGPGQGAYEQY; v_gene: TRBV19; len: 14
CDR3aa: ASSWDRDSPLH; v_gene: TRBV11-2; len: 11
CDR3aa: ASSRGRDYEQY; v_gene: TRBV28; len: 11
CDR3aa: ASSLLGGETQY; v_gene: TRBV11-3; len: 11